A single sample gave rise to the 4 T cell receptor beta chains below, sequenced in a study of cytomegalovirus exposure and HLA in healthy donors. Primers: 60 Vbeta forward and 13 Jbeta reverse. Here immunoSEQ multiplex PCR was the method, and the copy in TCRdb shows in-frame clones only, minus some. Found here are approximately 73,000 clones, roughly 64% of them singletons; the top ten hold 5% to 6%. Material: PBMCs. These TCRs come from a man aged 25-45 years in good health and CMV-seropositive.

This CDR3 is CASSPSGTGVPDTQYF. In DNA form, the CDR3 reads TGTGCCAGCAGCCCGTCCGGGACAGGGGTCCCTGATACGCAGTATTTT. This chain joins TRBV7-7 and TRBJ2-3, with 10 bases aligning to TRBD1. The CDR3 has 16 residues. With 5 bases clipped from V and 6 bases from J, the junction kept 11 bases outside the gene matches. CDR1 and CDR2 (germline): SSHAT, FNYEAQ (reference sequence).

The rearrangement joins TRBV28 to TRBJ2-7; 8 bases are a match to TRBD1. The J segment lost 2 bases and the V segment lost 3 bases, leaving 6 bases of the junction unmatched. From germline, CDR1 is MDHEN and CDR2 SYDVKM. The CDR3 runs 15 residues. CDR3 sequence: CASSFPRTGTYEQYF. In DNA, the CDR3 is TGTGCCAGCAGTTTTCCTCGGACAGGGACCTACGAGCAGTACTTC.

This chain joins TRBV11-3 and TRBJ1-5; D unresolved. There are 14 residues in the CDR3. Germline CDR1 reads SGHNT; CDR2 reads YENEEA. Trimming left V 3 bases short and J 0 bases short, with 6 bases between. The chain's CDR3 is CASSFGVSNQPQHF. Written as DNA, the CDR3 is TGTGCCAGCAGCTTCGGGGTTAGCAATCAGCCCCAGCATTTT. The full variable domain, in which reference TRBV11-3 and TRBJ1-5 provide the parts outside the CDR3, is EAGVVQSPRYKIIEKKQPVAFWCNPISGHNTLYWYLQNLGQGPELLIRYENEEAVDDSQLPKDRFSAERLKGVDSTLKIQPAELGDSAVYLCASSFGVSNQPQHFGDGTRLSIL.

This clone came up a few times. The CDR3 spells CASSYQLIPGHQSSSYNSPLHF. CDR3 sequence (DNA): TGCGCCAGCAGCTATCAACTAATTCCGGGACACCAATCGAGCTCCTATAATTCACCCCTCCACTTT. The chain couples TRBV4-1 to TRBJ1-6, with D perhaps TRBD1 (6 bases). The CDR3 contains 22 residues. Germline V gives CDR1 MGHRA, CDR2 YSYEKL. V was pared by 5 bases and J by 0 bases, with 29 bases between.